One TCR beta chain is described in this entry. The CDR3 spans 11 residues. V was pared by 0 bases and J by 8 bases, with 7 bases between. Germline CDR1 reads GTSNPN; CDR2 reads SVGIG (reference sequence). PCR primers comprised 60 Vbeta and 13 Jbeta primers. Method: immunoSEQ multiplex PCR; TCRdb's copy keeps in-frame clones and lacks some. The sample yields 150,000 to 200,000 clones, roughly 68% seen once. This sample was included in a study of cytomegalovirus exposure and HLA in healthy donors. The source of this sequence is a man aged 30 to 45 in good health and CMV-seropositive. Source material: PBMCs. The V and J genes are TRBV30 and TRBJ1-1; D remains ambiguous. The CDR3 DNA reads as TGTGCCTGGAGTGTTAGAGCCGAAGCTTTCTTT. Translation gives CAWSVRAEAFF.